This TCR beta chain originates from a study of technical replicates of blood from a few donors listed by TCRdb under 2017. CDR1 and CDR2 were assigned from the germline V gene (reference sequence) as LNHNV and YYDKDF. The CDR3, cysteine through phenylalanine, is 15 amino acids long. Here the CDR3 DNA is all that survives: 45 bases in frame from base 1. V is pared back by 0 bases and J by 4 bases, with 12 bases lying between the germline termini. Points on this clone: It lacks a known antigen. No base-level quality is on record; no much larger clone is a single base apart.

Libraries were constructed by the immunoSEQ multiplex PCR assay. What TCRdb holds here is the immuneACCESS table cut down to in-frame rearrangements. Part of the clones is not present; checked against another copy, under half of the missing clones reflect an unresolved V gene, and the others are unexplained. The sample table shows 60,000 to 80,000 clones, and more than 85% are seen once. Over 4% of the sample is taken by the ten largest. Sequencing was carried out using PBMCs. The sequence joins TRBV15 to TRBJ1-1; tentative D gene TRBD1, with 6 bases matching. This TCR came from a human donor in good health. Some clones in this sample may be carry-over from other donors' samples. CDR3 loop: CATSRDRGLRTEAFF. The bases are TGTGCCACCAGCAGAGACAGGGGATTACGCACTGAAGCTTTCTTT.